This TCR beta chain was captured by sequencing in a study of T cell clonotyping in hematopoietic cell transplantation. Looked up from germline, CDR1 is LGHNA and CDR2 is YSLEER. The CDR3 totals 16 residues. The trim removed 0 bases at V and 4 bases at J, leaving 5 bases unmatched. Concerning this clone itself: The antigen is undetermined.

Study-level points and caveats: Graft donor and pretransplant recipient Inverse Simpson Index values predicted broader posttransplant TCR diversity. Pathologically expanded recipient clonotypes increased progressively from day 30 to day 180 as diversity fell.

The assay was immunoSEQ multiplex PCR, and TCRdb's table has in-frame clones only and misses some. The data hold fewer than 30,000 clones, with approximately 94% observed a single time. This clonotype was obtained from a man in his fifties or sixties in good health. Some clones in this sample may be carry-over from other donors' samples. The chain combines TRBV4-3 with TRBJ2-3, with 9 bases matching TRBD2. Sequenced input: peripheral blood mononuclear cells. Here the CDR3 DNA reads TGCGCCAGCAGCCAAGAGGGGCAGCGGGGGGCAGATACGCAGTATTTT. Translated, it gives CASSQEGQRGADTQYF.